This TCR beta chain is from a study of OX40 agonist ivuxolimab in advanced cancers. About the study: Ivuxolimab, which is an agonistic anti-OX40 (CD134) antibody, was administered to the patients.

This clone was seen a handful of times. The data were produced by immunoSEQ multiplex PCR, yet TCRdb's version contains in-frame clones alone and is incomplete. This sample has 40,000 or so clones; roughly four fifths occur once, and the top ten carry about 2%. Trimming cost V 5 bases and J 2 bases; bases outside gene matches: 2. Germline loops: CDR1 SNHLY, CDR2 FYNNEI. The CDR3 totals 13 residues. The TCR sequence derives from an adult with an advanced solid tumor such as melanoma, head and neck, liver or kidney cancer. This chain uses TRBV2 with TRBJ1-2, with 7 bases that match TRBD1. Specimen: CD4+ or CD8+ T cells sorted from blood, collected in a trial of the OX40 agonist ivuxolimab. The CDR3 DNA reads as TGTGCCAGCAGTCCGGGACAGAACTATGGCTACACCTTC. Translation gives CASSPGQNYGYTF.